This entry describes one T cell receptor (beta chain). Participants' reported clinical history set cohort assignment. The data are from a study of blood T cell repertoires in COVID-19. About the study: Acute and convalescent COVID-19 specimens originated in the United States, Italy and Spain.

In germline, CDR1 is DFQATT, CDR2 SNEGSKA (reference sequence). V lost 2 bases, J lost 8 bases, and 6 bases lay in between. The CDR3 loop spans 10 amino acids. Generated by immunoSEQ multiplex PCR, the TCRdb table keeps only in-frame clones and is missing some. The table records about 400,000 clones, approximately 86% of them present only once. Sequencing used PBMCs or T cells enriched from blood (not recorded which). This clonotype was sampled from a woman aged 40 to 50 with acute COVID-19. The genes are TRBV20-1 and TRBJ1-2; D gene ambiguous. CDR3 amino acids: CSARPLGYTF. The CDR3 DNA follows: TGCAGTGCTAGACCCCTAGGCTACACCTTC.